This T cell receptor (beta chain) came from a study of beta chain features in type 1 diabetes. Expressed TCRB transcripts were sequenced because the isolated RNA had all been reverse transcribed beforehand. TCRdb keeps only in-frame clones here, not all; method: immunoSEQ multiplex PCR. Found here are more than 120,000 clones, about 9.4% of them singletons; the top ten hold 1.3%. General study results and limits: A cDNA-based sequencing approach could over-represent cells with high TCR expression. TCRB repertoires of naive, central memory and Treg cells appeared more similar among patients than among healthy donors.

Germline V lookup: CDR1 MGHRA, CDR2 YSYEKL. V was cut by 5 bases and J by 0 bases, with 8 bases left in between. The CDR3 consists of 14 residues. This clone was picked up a small number of times. The antigen remains undetermined. The sequenced sample consisted of naive CD4+ T cells from blood. This chain joins TRBV4-1 and TRBJ1-3; no clear D gene. The receptor was isolated from a man aged 18 to 30 in good health. For the CDR3, the DNA is TGCGCCAGCAGCTCCCCCTCCTCTGGAAACACCATATATTTT. Encoded protein: CASSSPSSGNTIYF.